The text below deals with one TCR beta chain. The data belong to a study of blood T cell repertoires in COVID-19. As processed by the authors: Reference gene primer amplification in the assay estimated nucleated cell counts. Profiling relied on immunoSEQ multiplex PCR, and the TCRdb table lists in-frame clones only, not all of them. V and J calls plus clone size are reproduced from that table; the DNA served to infer D and trimming. The table shows some 110,000 clones, with 91% occurring only once. The V gene lost 4 bases and the J gene lost 0 bases, with 14 bases spanning the gap. Per germline, CDR1 LGHNT and CDR2 FRNRAP. The length of the CDR3 is 16 residues.

The clonotype was recovered from a human donor in a cohort sampled during active COVID-19. V gene TRBV12-5 combines with J gene TRBJ2-3, with TRBD2 as a possible D gene (6 bases). Sequencing input: peripheral blood. Written as DNA, the CDR3 is TGTGCTAGTGGTTCCGGGGTGGCGGGGAGCACAGATACGCAGTATTTT. Translating gives CASGSGVAGSTDTQYF.